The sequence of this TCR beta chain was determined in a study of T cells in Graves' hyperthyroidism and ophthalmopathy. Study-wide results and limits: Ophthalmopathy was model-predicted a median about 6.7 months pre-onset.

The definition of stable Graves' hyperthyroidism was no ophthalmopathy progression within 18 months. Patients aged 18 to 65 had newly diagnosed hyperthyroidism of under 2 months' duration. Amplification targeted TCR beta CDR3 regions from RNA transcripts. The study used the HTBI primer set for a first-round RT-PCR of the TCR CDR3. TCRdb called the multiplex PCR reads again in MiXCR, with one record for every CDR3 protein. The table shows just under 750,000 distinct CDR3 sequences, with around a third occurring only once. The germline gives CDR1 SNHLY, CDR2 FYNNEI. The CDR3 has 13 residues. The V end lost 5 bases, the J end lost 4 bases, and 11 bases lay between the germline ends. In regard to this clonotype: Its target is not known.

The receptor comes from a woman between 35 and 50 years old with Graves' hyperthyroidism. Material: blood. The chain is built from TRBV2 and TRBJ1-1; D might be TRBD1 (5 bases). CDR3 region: CASSSGGPTEAFF. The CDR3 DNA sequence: TGTGCCAGCAGTTCTGGGGGTCCCACTGAAGCTTTCTTT.